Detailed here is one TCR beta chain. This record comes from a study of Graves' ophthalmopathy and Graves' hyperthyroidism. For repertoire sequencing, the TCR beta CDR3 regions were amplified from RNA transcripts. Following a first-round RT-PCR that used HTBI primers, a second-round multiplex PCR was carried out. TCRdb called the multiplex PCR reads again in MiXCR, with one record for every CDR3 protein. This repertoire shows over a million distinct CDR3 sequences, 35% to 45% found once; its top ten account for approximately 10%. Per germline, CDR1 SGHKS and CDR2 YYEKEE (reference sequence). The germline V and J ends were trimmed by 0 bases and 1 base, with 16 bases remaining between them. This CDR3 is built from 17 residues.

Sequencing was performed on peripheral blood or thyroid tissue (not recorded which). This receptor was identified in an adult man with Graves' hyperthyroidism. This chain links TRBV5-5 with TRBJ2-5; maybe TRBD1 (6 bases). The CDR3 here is CASSLVMARGVQETQYF. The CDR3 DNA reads TGTGCCAGCAGCTTGGTTATGGCCAGGGGCGTCCAAGAGACCCAGTACTTC.